This T cell receptor beta chain was found in a study of T-cell memory formation after mild COVID-19. Findings and caveats of the study: A second wave of clones peaked on day 37, and their SARS-CoV-2 specificity went unconfirmed. Later expanders leaned CD4+, whereas day 15 to 85 contracting clones were balanced CD4/CD8. Certain responding clones were present in pre-infection memory, suggesting participation of cross-reactive memory.

Each CDR3 protein is one row after TCRdb ran MiXCR on the 5' RACE reads. The data contain 300,000 to 350,000 distinct CDR3 sequences, 13% to 15% of them singletons. In this sample, this clonotype turned up a few times. Antigen: not known. The CDR3 is 15 residues long. Germline CDR1 SGHTA, CDR2 FQGNSA. The ends lost 3 bases at V and 2 bases at J; junction bases unmatched: 5. The sequence was collected from a man aged 18-30 years who had mild COVID-19 (a few samples of this study predate the infection). Cell type and time point are not known. J is TRBJ2-7 and V is TRBV7-2; 9 bases align to TRBD1. Sequenced input: PBMCs or a T cell subset sorted from them (not recorded which). The CDR3 spells CASSFPGQGTYEQYF. DNA for the CDR3: TGTGCCAGCAGCTTCCCGGGACAGGGTACCTACGAGCAGTACTTC. The full variable domain, its missing parts supplied by reference TRBV7-2 and TRBJ2-7, is GAGVSQSPSNKVTEKGKDVELRCDPISGHTALYWYRQSLGQGLEFLIYFQGNSAPDKSGLPSDRFSAERTGGSVSTLTIQRTQQEDSAVYLCASSFPGQGTYEQYFGPGTRLTVT.